This T cell receptor beta chain was identified during a study of beta chain features in type 1 diabetes. Study conclusions and caveats: Across all four CD4+ subsets, people with type 1 diabetes showed modestly shorter TCRB CDR3s.

In the case of this clone: The target antigen is unknown.

Via CD45RO/CCR7/CD25/CD127/CD95/CD27, cells of the CD4+ naive, central memory, regulatory and stem cell-like memory subsets were sorted. The entirety of the isolated RNA underwent reverse transcription, so expressed TCRB transcripts were sequenced. Sequenced by immunoSEQ multiplex PCR; TCRdb stores in-frame clones only, minus some. The sample has some 330,000 clones, 11% seen once; the top ten hold 0.015% to 0.02%. This TCR was recovered from a woman under 40 in good health. Sequenced input: naive CD4+ T cells from blood.

Here the CDR3 DNA reads TGTGCCAGCAGTGTGCCGGGACTAGCGGGAGATGAGCAGTTCTTC. This sequence encodes CASSVPGLAGDEQFF. The genes are TRBV28 and TRBJ2-1; 14 nucleotides agree with TRBD2. From germline, CDR1 is MDHEN and CDR2 SYDVKM. Losses at the gene ends were 5 bases for V and 8 bases for J; bases not matched to a gene: 5. The CDR3 is 15 amino acids.